These T cell receptor beta chains were read from a single sample in a study of blood T cell repertoires in COVID-19. The assay was immunoSEQ multiplex PCR, and TCRdb's table has in-frame clones only and misses some. Of some 210,000 clones in the sample, 87% are singletons; the top ten hold 10%. Sample: PBMCs or T cells enriched from blood (not recorded which). These receptors originate from a young man with acute COVID-19. Both conserved end residues are part of each CDR3. The D gene is left open where the match is weak. Only some rows state a clone size, as once, few, many or a class for expanded clones.

abundance,j_gene,d_gene,v_gene,CDR3aa,CDR3nt
few,TRBJ1-6,-,TRBV27,CASKQNRVDNSPLHF,TGTGCCAGCAAGCAAAACCGGGTGGATAATTCACCCCTCCACTTT
-,TRBJ2-1,-,TRBV29-1,CSVPYGTAYNEQFF,TGCAGCGTCCCTTACGGGACTGCCTACAATGAGCAGTTCTTC
-,TRBJ2-7,-,TRBV14,CASSQERRTVEQYF,TGTGCCAGCAGCCAAGAACGTCGGACAGTCGAGCAGTACTTC
-,TRBJ2-7,-,TRBV2,CASFLAYEQYF,TGTGCCAGTTTCTTAGCGTACGAGCAGTACTTC
-,TRBJ2-1,-,TRBV7-9,CASSRLYNEQFF,TGTGCCAGCAGCCGACTTTACAATGAGCAGTTCTTC
-,TRBJ2-7,-,TRBV6-5,CASSQTGIYEQYF,TGTGCCAGCAGTCAGACAGGTATCTACGAGCAGTACTTC
-,TRBJ1-6,-,TRBV19,CASKIRTGSYNSPLHF,TGTGCCAGTAAAATTCGAACAGGATCCTATAATTCACCCCTCCACTTT
-,TRBJ2-7,TRBD2,TRBV11-2,CASSLGLANNGGYEQYF,TGTGCCAGCAGCTTAGGACTAGCGAATAATGGAGGATACGAGCAGTACTTC
-,TRBJ2-7,TRBD2,TRBV7-2,CASSLGLAGVTYEQYF,TGTGCCAGCAGCTTAGGTTTAGCGGGAGTCACCTACGAGCAGTACTTC
-,TRBJ2-5,-,TRBV6-5,CASGNQAQETQYF,TGTGCCAGCGGAAACCAGGCGCAGGAGACCCAGTACTTC
once,TRBJ2-3,-,TRBV3-1/TRBV3-2,CASNPTGLSTDTQYF,TGTGCCAGCAACCCCACGGGTTTGAGCACAGATACGCAGTATTTT
-,TRBJ2-7,TRBD1,TRBV11-2,CASSWTGGRYEQYF,TGTGCCAGCAGCTGGACAGGGGGCCGCTACGAGCAGTACTTC
-,TRBJ2-7,-,TRBV28,CASSDRSYEQYF,TGTGCCAGCAGTGACAGGTCTTACGAGCAGTACTTC
-,TRBJ2-1,TRBD2,TRBV5-6,CASSPSGSPYNEQFF,TGTGCCAGCAGCCCCAGCGGGAGCCCCTACAATGAGCAGTTCTTC
-,TRBJ1-4,-,TRBV2,CASVEGGDEKLFF,TGTGCCAGCGTGGAAGGGGGGGATGAAAAACTGTTTTTT
-,TRBJ1-1,TRBD1,TRBV24-1,CATSDPDRDEGNTEAFF,TGTGCCACCAGTGATCCAGACAGGGATGAGGGGAACACTGAAGCTTTCTTT